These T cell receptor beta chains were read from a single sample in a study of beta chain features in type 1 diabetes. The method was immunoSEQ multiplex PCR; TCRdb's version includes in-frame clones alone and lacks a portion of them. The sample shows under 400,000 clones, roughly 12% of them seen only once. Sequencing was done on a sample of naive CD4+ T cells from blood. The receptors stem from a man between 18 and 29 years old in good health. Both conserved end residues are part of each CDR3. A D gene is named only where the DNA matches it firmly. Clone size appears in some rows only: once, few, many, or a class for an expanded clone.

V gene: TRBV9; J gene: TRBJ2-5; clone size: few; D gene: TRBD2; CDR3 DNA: TGTGCCAGCAGCGCCGGACTAGCGGGAGAGACCCAGTACTTC; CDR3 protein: CASSAGLAGETQYF
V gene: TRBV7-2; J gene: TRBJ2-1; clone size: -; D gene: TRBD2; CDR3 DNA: TGTGCCAGCAGCCTACTACCGGGGGGTATCCTTTACAATGAGCAGTTCTTC; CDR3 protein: CASSLLPGGILYNEQFF
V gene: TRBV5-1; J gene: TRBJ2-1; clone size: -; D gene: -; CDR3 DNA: TGCGCCAGCAGCCCGACCGGGGGTACCGAGAATGAGCAGTTCTTC; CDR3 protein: CASSPTGGTENEQFF
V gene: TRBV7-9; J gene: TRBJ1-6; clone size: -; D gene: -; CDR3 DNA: TGTGCCAGCAGCTCTGGCGGTGATAATTCACCCCTCCACTTT; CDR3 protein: CASSSGGDNSPLHF
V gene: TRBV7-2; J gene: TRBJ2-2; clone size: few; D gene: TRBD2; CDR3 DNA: TGTGCCAGCAGCTTACTCGGGGGGGCCACCGGGGAGCTGTTTTTT; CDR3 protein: CASSLLGGATGELFF
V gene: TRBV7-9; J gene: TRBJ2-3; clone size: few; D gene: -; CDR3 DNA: TGTGCCAGCAGCCGGGCCCCGCTGGACAGCTCCACAGATACGCAGTATTTT; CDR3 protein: CASSRAPLDSSTDTQYF
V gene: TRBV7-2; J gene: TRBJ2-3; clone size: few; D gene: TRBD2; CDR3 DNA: TGTGCCAGCAGCTTTACGACGCAAATAGGACTAGCGGATCAGTATTTT; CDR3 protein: CASSFTTQIGLADQYF
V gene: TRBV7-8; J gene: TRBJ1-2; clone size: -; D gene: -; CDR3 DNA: TGTGCCAGCAGCCCGAACTGGGGGGACTATGGCTACACCTTC; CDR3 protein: CASSPNWGDYGYTF
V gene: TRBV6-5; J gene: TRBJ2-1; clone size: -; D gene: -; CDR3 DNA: TGTGCCAGCAGTTACGCGAATGAGCAGTTCTTC; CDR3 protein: CASSYANEQFF
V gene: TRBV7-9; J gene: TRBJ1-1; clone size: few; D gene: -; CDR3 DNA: TGTGCCAGCAGCTTAAGTCCGAGAATGAACACTGAAGCTTTCTTT; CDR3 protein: CASSLSPRMNTEAFF
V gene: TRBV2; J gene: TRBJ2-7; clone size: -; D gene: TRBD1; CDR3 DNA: TGTGCCAGCAGACAGGGGGCTGACTCCTACGAGCAGTACTTC; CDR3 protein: CASRQGADSYEQYF
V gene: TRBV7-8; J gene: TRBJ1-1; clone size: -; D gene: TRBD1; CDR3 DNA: TGTGCCAGCAAGGACAGGTTGAACACTGAAGCTTTCTTT; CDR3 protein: CASKDRLNTEAFF
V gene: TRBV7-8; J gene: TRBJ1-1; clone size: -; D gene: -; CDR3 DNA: TGTGCCAGCAGCTTCCGGGGACTTCCACCAGACACTGAAGCTTTCTTT; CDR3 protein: CASSFRGLPPDTEAFF
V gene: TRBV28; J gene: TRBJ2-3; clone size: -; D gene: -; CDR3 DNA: TGTGCCAGCAGTCTCGCGAATACGCAGTATTTT; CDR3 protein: CASSLANTQYF
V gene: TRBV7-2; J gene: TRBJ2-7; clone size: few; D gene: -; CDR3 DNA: TGTGCCAGCAGCTTGTTAAGCGGGCGAGAGCAGTACTTC; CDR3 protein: CASSLLSGREQYF
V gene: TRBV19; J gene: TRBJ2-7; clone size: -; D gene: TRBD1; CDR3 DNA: TGTGCCAGTAGCTCCGGACAGGCGGGCTACGAGCAGTACTTC; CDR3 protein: CASSSGQAGYEQYF
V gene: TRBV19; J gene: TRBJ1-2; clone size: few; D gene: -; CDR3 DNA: TGTGCCAGTAGTAGGACAACGGATGGCTACACCTTC; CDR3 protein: CASSRTTDGYTF
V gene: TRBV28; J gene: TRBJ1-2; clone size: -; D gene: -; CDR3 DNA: TGTGCCAGCAGCCAACCTCGGGGCTACACCTTC; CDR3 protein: CASSQPRGYTF
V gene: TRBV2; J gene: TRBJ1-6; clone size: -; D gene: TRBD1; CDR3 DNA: TGTGCCAGCAACGGACAGGAGTCACCCCTCCACTTT; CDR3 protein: CASNGQESPLHF
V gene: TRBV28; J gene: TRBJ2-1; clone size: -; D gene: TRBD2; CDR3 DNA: TGTGCCAGCAGTTTATACGGGCGGGGGGGCTACAATGAGCAGTTCTTC; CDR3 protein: CASSLYGRGGYNEQFF
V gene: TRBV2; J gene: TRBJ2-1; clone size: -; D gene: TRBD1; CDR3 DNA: TGTGCCAGCAGTGAATCTACCGGGACAGGCAATACCAATGAGCAGTTCTTC; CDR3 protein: CASSESTGTGNTNEQFF
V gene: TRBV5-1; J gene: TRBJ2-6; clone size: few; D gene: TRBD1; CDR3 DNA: TGCGCCAGCAGCTTGGACAGGGGCTTTGGGGCCAACGTCCTGACTTTC; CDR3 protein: CASSLDRGFGANVLTF
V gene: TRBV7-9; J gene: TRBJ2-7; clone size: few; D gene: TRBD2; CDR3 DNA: TGTGCCAGCAGCCCTAGCGGGAGGGCGTCCGACGAGCAGTACTTC; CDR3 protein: CASSPSGRASDEQYF
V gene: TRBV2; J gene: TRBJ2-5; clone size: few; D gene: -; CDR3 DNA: TGTGCCACCCGGGGGAGAGGCCGCCAAGAGACCCAGTACTTC; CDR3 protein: CATRGRGRQETQYF
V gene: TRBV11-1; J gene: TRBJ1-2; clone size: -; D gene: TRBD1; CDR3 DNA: TGTGCCAGCAGCTCCCGGACAGGGGACAACTATGGCTACACCTTC; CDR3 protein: CASSSRTGDNYGYTF
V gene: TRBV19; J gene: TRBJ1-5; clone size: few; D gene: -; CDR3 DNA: TGTGCCAGTAGTTTTGGGAGGCAACAGCCCCAGCATTTT; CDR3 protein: CASSFGRQQPQHF
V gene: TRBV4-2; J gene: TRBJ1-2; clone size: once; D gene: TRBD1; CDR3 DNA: TGTGCCAGCAGCCCAAACAGGGGATTACGCTATGGCTACACCTTC; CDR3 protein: CASSPNRGLRYGYTF